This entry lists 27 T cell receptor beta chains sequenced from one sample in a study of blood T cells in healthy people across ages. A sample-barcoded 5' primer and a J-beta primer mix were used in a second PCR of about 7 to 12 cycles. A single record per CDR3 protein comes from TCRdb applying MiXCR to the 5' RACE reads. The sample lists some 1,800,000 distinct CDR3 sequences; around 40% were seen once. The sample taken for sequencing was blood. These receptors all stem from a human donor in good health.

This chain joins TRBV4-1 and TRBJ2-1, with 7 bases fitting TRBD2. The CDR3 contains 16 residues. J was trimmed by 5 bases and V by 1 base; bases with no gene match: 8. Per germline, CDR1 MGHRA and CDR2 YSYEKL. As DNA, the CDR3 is TGCGCCAGCAGCCAAGGGAGGCGGGGGAGCGACAATGAGCAGTTCTTC. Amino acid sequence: CASSQGRRGSDNEQFF.

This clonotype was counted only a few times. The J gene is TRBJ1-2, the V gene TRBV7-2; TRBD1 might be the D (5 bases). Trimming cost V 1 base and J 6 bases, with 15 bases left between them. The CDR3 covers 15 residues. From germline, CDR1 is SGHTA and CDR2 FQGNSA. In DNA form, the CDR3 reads TGTGCCAGCAGCTTAGTGGTGTGGCAGGGACATGGCTACACCTTC. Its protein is CASSLVVWQGHGYTF.

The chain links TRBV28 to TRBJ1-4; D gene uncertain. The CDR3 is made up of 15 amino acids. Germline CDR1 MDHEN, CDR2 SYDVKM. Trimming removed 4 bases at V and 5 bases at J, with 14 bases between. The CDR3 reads CASSYLNLLNEKLFF. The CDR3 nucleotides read TGTGCCAGCAGTTACCTGAACCTCTTAAATGAAAAACTGTTTTTT.

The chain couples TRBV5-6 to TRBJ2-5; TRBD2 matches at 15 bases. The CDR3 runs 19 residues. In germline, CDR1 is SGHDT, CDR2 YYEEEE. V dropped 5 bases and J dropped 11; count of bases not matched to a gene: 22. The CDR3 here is CASSRPLGLAGGWNNEQYF. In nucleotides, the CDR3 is TGTGCCAGCAGTAGGCCCCTGGGACTAGCGGGAGGTTGGAACAATGAGCAGTACTTC.

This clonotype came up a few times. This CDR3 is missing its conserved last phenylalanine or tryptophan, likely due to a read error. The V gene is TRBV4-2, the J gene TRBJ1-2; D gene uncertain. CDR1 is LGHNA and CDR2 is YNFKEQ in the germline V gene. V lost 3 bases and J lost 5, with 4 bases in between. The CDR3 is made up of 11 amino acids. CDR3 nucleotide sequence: TGTGCCAGCAGCCATGGATATGGCTACACCTCC. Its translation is CASSHGYGYTS.

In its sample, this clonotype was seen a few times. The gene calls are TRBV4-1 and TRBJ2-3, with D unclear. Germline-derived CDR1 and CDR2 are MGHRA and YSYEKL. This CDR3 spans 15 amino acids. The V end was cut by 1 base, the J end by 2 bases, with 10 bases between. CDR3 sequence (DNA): TGCGCCAGCAGCCAAGGAGCAGGAGTCACAGATACGCAGTATTTT. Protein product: CASSQGAGVTDTQYF.

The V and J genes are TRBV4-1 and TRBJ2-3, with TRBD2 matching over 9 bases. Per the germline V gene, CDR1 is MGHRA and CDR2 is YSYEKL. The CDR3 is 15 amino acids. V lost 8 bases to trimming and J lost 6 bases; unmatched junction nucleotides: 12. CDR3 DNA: TGCGCCAGCCAACGAAGCGGGGGGAGGACGGATACGCAGTATTTT. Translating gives CASQRSGGRTDTQYF.

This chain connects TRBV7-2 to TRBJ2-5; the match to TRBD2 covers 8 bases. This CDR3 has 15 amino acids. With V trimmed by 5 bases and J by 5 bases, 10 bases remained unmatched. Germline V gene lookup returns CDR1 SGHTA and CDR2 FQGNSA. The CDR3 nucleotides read TGTGCCAGCAGCCTTCCTAACGGGGGGGTGGAGACCCAGTACTTC. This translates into CASSLPNGGVETQYF.

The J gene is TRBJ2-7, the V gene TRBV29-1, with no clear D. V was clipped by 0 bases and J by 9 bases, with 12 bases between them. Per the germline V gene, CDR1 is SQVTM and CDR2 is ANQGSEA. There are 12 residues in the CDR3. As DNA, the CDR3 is TGCAGCGTTGAAGAAGGCCAGAGAGTGCAGTACTTC. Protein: CSVEEGQRVQYF.

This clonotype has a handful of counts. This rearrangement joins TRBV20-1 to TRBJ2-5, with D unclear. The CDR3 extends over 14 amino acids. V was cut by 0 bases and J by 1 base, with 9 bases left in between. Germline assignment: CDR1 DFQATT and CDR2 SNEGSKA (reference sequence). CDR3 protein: CSARDGGPQETQYF. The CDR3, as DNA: TGCAGTGCTAGAGATGGCGGACCCCAAGAGACCCAGTACTTC.

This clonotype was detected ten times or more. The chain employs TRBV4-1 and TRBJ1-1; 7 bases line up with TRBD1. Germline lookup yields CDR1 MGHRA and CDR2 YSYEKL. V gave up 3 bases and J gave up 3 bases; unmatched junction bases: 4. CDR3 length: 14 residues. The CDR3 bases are TGCGCCAGCAGCCAGCAGGGGGGGGACACTGAAGCTTTCTTT. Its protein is CASSQQGGDTEAFF.

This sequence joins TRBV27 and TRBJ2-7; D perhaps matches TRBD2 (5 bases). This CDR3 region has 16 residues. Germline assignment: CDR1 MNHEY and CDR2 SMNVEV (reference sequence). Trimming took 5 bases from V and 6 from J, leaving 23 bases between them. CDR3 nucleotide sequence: TGTGCCAGCAGTCCCTCTTGGGGAGAGAAGACGGGCGAGCAGTACTTC. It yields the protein CASSPSWGEKTGEQYF.

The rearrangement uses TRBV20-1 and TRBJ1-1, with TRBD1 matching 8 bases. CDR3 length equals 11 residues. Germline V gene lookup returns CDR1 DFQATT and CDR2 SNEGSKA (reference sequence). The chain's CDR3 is CRGQGGTEAFF. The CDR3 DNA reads TGCAGAGGACAGGGAGGGACTGAAGCTTTCTTT.

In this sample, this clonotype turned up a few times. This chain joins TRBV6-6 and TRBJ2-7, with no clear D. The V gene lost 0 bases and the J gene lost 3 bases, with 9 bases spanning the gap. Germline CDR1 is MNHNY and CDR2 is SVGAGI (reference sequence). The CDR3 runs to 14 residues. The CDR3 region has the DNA TGTGCCAGCAGTTACTCACACGCCCTCTACGAGCAGTACTTC. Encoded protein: CASSYSHALYEQYF.

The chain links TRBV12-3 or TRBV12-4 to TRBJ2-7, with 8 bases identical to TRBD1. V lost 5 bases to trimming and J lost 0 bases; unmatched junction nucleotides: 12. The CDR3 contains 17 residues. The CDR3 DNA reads TGTGCCAGCAGTCCCGGGGACAGGCCGTACCGCTCCTACGAGCAGTACTTC. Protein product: CASSPGDRPYRSYEQYF.

In DNA, the CDR3 is TGCGCCAGCAGCCAAGACGCAGGGGGCGTCTATGGCTACACCTTC. Translation: CASSQDAGGVYGYTF. The rearrangement links TRBV4-1 to TRBJ1-2; 8 nucleotides agree with TRBD1. Germline V gene lookup returns CDR1 MGHRA and CDR2 YSYEKL. The CDR3 is 15 residues long. The ends lost 0 bases at V and 4 bases at J; junction bases unmatched: 4.

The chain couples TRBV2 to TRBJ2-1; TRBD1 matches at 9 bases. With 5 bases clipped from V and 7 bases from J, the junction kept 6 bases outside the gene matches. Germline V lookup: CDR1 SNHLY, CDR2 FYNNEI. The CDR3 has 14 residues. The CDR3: CASSNSGTGNEQFF. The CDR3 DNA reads TGTGCCAGCAGTAATTCCGGGACAGGGAATGAGCAGTTCTTC.

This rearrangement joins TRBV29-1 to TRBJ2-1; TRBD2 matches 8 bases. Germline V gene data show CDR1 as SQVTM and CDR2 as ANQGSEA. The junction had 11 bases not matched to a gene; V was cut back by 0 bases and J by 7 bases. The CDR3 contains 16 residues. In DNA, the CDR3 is TGCAGCGTTGAAGATCTCTCGCGGGGGGCCATGAATGAGCAGTTCTTC. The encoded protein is CSVEDLSRGAMNEQFF.

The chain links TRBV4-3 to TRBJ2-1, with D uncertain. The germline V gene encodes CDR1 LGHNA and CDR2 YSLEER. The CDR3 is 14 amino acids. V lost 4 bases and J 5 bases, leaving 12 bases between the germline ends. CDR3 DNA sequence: TGCGCCAGCAGCCTGGAAGGGCTTCACAATGAGCAGTTCTTC. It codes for CASSLEGLHNEQFF.

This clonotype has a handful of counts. For the CDR3, the DNA is TGCGCCAGCAGCTACCTCGCACAGGGGGTTACAGATACGCAGTATTTT. This translates into CASSYLAQGVTDTQYF. The chain combines TRBV5-1 with TRBJ2-3; 8 bases are a match to TRBD1. The CDR3 totals 16 residues. Losses at the gene ends were 3 bases for V and 3 bases for J; bases not matched to a gene: 9. CDR1 is SGHRS and CDR2 is YFSETQ in the germline V gene.

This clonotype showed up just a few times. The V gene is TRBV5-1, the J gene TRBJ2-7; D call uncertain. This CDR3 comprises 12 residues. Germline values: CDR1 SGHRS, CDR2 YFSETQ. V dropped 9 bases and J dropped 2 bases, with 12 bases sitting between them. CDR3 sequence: CANRALTYEQYF. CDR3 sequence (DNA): TGCGCCAATCGGGCCCTTACCTACGAGCAGTACTTC.

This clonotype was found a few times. CDR3 nucleotides: TGTGCCAGCACCGAAACGACAGGGTTTACGGAGCAGTTCTTC. Residues: CASTETTGFTEQFF. The chain has TRBV9 and TRBJ2-1, with 7 bases identical to TRBD1. Germline V gives CDR1 SGDLS, CDR2 YYNGEE. The CDR3 has 14 amino acids. V was pared by 6 bases and J by 10 bases, with 13 bases of the junction left unmatched.

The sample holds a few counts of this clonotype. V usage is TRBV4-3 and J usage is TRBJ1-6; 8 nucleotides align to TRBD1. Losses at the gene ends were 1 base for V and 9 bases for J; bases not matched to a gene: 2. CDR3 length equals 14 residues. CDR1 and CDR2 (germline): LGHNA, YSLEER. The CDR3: CASSQGQGSSPLHF. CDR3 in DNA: TGCGCCAGCAGCCAAGGACAGGGGAGTTCACCCCTCCACTTT.

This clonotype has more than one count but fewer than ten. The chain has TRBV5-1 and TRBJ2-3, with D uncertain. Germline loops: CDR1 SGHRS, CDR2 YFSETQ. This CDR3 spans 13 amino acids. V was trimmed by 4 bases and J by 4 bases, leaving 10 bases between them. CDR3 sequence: CASSQEIADTQYF. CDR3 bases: TGCGCCAGCAGCCAGGAGATCGCAGATACGCAGTATTTT.

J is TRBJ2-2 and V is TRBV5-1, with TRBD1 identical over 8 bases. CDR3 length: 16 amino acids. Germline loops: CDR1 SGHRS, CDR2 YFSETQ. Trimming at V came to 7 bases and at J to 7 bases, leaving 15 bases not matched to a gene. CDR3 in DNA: TGCGCCAGCGCTACGGAAGACAGGGGAATACACGGGGAGCTGTTTTTT. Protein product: CASATEDRGIHGELFF.

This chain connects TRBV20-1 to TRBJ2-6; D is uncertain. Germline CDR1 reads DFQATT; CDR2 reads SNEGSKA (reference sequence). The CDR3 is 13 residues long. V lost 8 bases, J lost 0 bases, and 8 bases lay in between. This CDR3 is CSFMDSGANVLTF. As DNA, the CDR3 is TGCAGTTTCATGGACTCTGGGGCCAACGTCCTGACTTTC.

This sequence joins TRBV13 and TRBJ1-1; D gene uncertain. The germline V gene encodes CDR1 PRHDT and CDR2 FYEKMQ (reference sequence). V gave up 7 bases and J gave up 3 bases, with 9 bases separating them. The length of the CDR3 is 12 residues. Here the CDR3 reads CASTLGDTEAFF. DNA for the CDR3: TGTGCCAGCACCCTTGGGGACACTGAAGCTTTCTTT.